A single sample is the source of the 5 T cell receptor beta chains below, sequenced in a study of CD8+ T cells in alopecia areata. Sequencing relied on a cDNA template that was reverse transcribed from extracted RNA. Repertoires were generated with immunoSEQ multiplex PCR, while TCRdb's copy carries only in-frame clones and drops some. Of 65,000 to 95,000 clones listed, around 54% are singletons. Sequencing input: NKG2D-high CD8+ T cells sorted from blood. The receptors come from a human donor with alopecia areata.

The chain's CDR3 is CSVTGGASGELFF. The CDR3 DNA reads TGCAGCGTCACAGGGGGCGCGTCCGGGGAGCTGTTTTTT. This chain connects TRBV29-1 to TRBJ2-2; 9 nucleotides line up with TRBD1. CDR1 is SQVTM and CDR2 is ANQGSEA in the germline V gene. J gave up 6 bases and V 6 bases, and 5 bases lay outside the gene matches. CDR3 length: 13 amino acids.

There are a few counts of this clone. The chain is built from TRBV19 and TRBJ2-1; 10 nucleotides line up with TRBD1. This CDR3 is built from 15 residues. The germline gives CDR1 LNHDA, CDR2 SQIVND (reference sequence). V shed 4 bases, J shed 4 bases, and the junction held 4 bases outside the gene matches. The CDR3 is CASSTGTGDYNEQFF. The CDR3, as DNA: TGTGCCAGTAGTACAGGGACAGGGGATTACAATGAGCAGTTCTTC.

The chain is built from TRBV13 and TRBJ2-5, with 9 bases lining up with TRBD1. Germline V CDR1 and CDR2: PRHDT, FYEKMQ (reference sequence). V trimming: 5 bases; J trimming: 5 bases; junction bases outside the gene matches: 9. The CDR3 runs 15 residues. For the CDR3, the DNA is TGTGCCAGCAGCGGATACAGGGGGCTGAGGGAGACCCAGTACTTC. The encoded protein is CASSGYRGLRETQYF.

The chain uses TRBV9 and TRBJ2-1; 7 positions agree with TRBD2. CDR3 length equals 15 residues. The J segment lost 8 bases and the V segment lost 3 bases, leaving 11 bases of the junction unmatched. Germline lookup yields CDR1 SGDLS and CDR2 YYNGEE. The CDR3 reads CASSAAVEGGDEQFF. In nucleotides, the CDR3 is TGTGCCAGCAGCGCTGCTGTTGAGGGAGGGGATGAGCAGTTCTTC.

The chain links TRBV7-9 to TRBJ1-1; 8 bases are shared with TRBD1. The CDR3 contains 15 residues. The germline V gene has CDR1 SEHNR and CDR2 FQNEAQ (reference sequence). J was trimmed by 4 bases and V by 6 bases; bases with no gene match: 10. The CDR3 nucleotides are TGTGCCAGCAGTCAAGGACAGGGCGTTTTCACTGAAGCTTTCTTT. It specifies CASSQGQGVFTEAFF.